The source of this T cell receptor (beta chain) is a study of lung T cells in sarcoidosis with Löfgren's syndrome. Study summary: Sarcoidosis features CD4+ T cell accumulation in bronchoalveolar lavage fluid. Study-wide findings and caveats: TRAV12-1 and TRBV2 were reportedly most expanded in Löfgren's patients. These T cells were suggested, not shown, to recognize a putative antigen. Multiple Löfgren's syndrome patients reportedly shared TRAV12-1 and TRBV2 CDR3 motifs.

Comment on this clonotype: The target antigen is unknown. A read error may produce the germline difference seen at one junction end.

A single record per CDR3 protein comes from TCRdb applying MiXCR to the reads. The table shows about 4,000 distinct CDR3 sequences, with approximately 20% occurring only once. The CDR3 totals 19 residues. Per the germline V gene, CDR1 is LGHNA and CDR2 is YNFKEQ. The sequencing sample was made of CD4+ T cells from bronchoalveolar lavage. The TCR comes from a human donor with sarcoidosis (Löfgren's syndrome or another form), or a control subject (not recorded which). J is TRBJ2-3 and V is TRBV4-2, with 10 bases aligning to TRBD2. The DNA of the CDR3 is TGTGCCAGCAGCCAAGATCCCCTTCCTAGCGGGAGTGCCGCAGACACGCAGTATTTT. This translates into CASSQDPLPSGSAADTQYF.